This T cell receptor (beta chain) was recovered during a study of cytomegalovirus exposure and HLA in healthy donors. General study results and limits: Associated with cytomegalovirus, according to the listing, were some 150 TCR beta chains. The HLA-A and HLA-B alleles of most subjects were reportedly predicted accurately from TCR beta sequences. In presence/absence analyses, roughly uniform sequencing depth across donors was assumed.

The PCR made use of 60 Vbeta and 13 Jbeta primers. Original analysis: In a later analysis, the count reached about 75 million unique TCR beta chains, with approximately 11 million shared. The table came from immunoSEQ multiplex PCR; TCRdb's copy has only in-frame clones and leaves some out. Clonal size and the V and J genes are those of that table, whereas D and trimming came from the DNA. The sample includes 150,000 or so clones, just under 75% seen only once; the top ten take about 1.5%. This clone showed up just a few times. The antigen is unknown. The specimen was PBMCs. The clonotype originates from a woman aged 18-30 years in good health and CMV-seronegative.

CDR3: CASSLGSGVLIYEQYF. The CDR3 coding sequence is TGTGCCAGCAGCTTAGGCTCAGGGGTCTTAATCTACGAGCAGTACTTC. This chain connects TRBV7-6 to TRBJ2-7; tentative D call: TRBD1 (6 bases). With 1 base removed from V and 3 bases from J, the gap between germline ends came to 16 bases. Germline V CDR1 and CDR2: SGHVS, FNYEAQ. This CDR3 has 16 residues.